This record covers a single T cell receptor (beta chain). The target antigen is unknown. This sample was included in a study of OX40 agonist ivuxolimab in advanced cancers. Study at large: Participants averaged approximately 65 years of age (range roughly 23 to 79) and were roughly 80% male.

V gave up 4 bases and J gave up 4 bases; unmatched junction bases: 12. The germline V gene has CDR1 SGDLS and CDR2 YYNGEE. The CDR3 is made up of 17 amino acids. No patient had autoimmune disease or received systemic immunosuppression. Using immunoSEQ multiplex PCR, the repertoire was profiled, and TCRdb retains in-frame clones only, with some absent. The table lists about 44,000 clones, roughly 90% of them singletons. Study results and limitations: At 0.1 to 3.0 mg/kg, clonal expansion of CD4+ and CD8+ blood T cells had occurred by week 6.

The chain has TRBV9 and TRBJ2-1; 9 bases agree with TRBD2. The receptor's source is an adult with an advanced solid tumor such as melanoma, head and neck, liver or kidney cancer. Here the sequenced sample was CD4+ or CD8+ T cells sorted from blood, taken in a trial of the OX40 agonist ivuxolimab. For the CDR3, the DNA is TGTGCCAGCAGCCCCGGAGCGGGGGGACTAGTATACAATGAGCAGTTCTTC. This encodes CASSPGAGGLVYNEQFF.